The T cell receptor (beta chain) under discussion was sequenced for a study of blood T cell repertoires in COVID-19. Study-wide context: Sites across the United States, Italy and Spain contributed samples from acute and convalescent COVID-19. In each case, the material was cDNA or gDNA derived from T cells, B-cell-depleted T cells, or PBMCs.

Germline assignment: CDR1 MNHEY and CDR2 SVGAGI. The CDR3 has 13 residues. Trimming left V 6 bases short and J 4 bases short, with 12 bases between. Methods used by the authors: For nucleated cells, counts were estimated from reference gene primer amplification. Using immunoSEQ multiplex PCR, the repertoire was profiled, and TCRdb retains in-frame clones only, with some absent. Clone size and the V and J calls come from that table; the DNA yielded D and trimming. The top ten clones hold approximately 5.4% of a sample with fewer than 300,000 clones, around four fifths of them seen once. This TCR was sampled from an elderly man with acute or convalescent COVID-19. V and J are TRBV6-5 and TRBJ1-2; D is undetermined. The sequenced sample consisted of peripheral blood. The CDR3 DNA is TGTGCCAGCAGCCCAAGGACTCGCTATGGCTACACCTTC. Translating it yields CASSPRTRYGYTF.